This T cell receptor (beta chain) is drawn from a study of cytomegalovirus exposure and HLA in healthy donors. Study-level points and caveats: Later work associated over 15,000 TCR beta sequences with HLA alleles at 0.05 false discovery rate. Data from an earlier analysis indicated that most TCR beta V segments were productive either about 87% or about 30% of the time. Diagnosis of cytomegalovirus status made by the classifier reportedly showed high specificity and sensitivity.

About this clone itself: Its antigen is currently unknown.

This CDR3 is built from 15 residues. Trimming pared 1 base from V and 1 base from J, leaving 10 bases between. Germline assignment: CDR1 SGHNT and CDR2 YENEEA. Primers for the PCR totalled 60 Vbeta and 13 Jbeta. Per the original data handling: Counted up in a later analysis, unique TCR beta chains came to roughly 80 million, with roughly 11 million shared. Clones were read by immunoSEQ multiplex PCR, and TCRdb kept only the in-frame ones, dropping some. V and J calls and clone size are as listed in that table; D and trimming were resolved from the DNA. The sample gives some 130,000 clones, 75% to 85% of which show up once; 2% is in the top ten.

The receptor comes from a man aged 18-30 years in good health and CMV-seronegative. The chain recombines TRBV11-3 with TRBJ1-1, with D possibly matching TRBD1 (5 bases). Material for sequencing was PBMCs. CDR3 nucleotide sequence: TGTGCCAGCAGCTTAGGCGGAGGGACGAACACTGAAGCTTTCTTT. This sequence encodes CASSLGGGTNTEAFF.